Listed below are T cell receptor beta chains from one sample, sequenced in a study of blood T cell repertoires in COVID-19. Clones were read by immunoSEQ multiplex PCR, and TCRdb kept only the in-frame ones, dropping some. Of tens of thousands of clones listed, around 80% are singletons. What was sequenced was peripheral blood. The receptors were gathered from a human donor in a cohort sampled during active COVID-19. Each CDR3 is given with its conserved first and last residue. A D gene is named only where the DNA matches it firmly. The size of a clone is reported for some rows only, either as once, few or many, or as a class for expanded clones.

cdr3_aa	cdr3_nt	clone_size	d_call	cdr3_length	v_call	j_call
CASSLVLGQPQHF	TGTGCCAGCAGTTTAGTTCTAGGTCAGCCCCAGCATTTT	-	-	13	TRBV27	TRBJ1-5
CASSLTGFLETQYF	TGTGCCAGCAGTTTGACGGGATTCTTGGAGACCCAGTACTTC	-	-	14	TRBV27	TRBJ2-5
CASSIRGTGELFF	TGTGCCAGTAGTATCCGGGGAACCGGGGAGCTGTTTTTT	few	-	13	TRBV19	TRBJ2-2
CASSELAGGSGELFF	TGTGCCAGCAGTGAACTAGCGGGAGGCAGCGGGGAGCTGTTTTTT	-	TRBD2	15	TRBV6-4	TRBJ2-2
CASSEQGYEQYF	TGTGCCAGCAGTGAACAGGGTTACGAGCAGTACTTC	-	-	12	TRBV2	TRBJ2-7
CASSESWTGLTDTQYF	TGTGCCAGCAGTGAGTCGTGGACAGGGCTCACAGATACGCAGTATTTT	-	TRBD1	16	TRBV2	TRBJ2-3
CASSPGFNYGYTF	TGTGCCAGCAGCCCAGGTTTTAACTATGGCTACACCTTC	-	-	13	TRBV7-9	TRBJ1-2
CASSLALGQGDYGYTF	TGTGCCAGCAGCTTAGCGTTGGGACAGGGGGACTATGGCTACACCTTC	once	TRBD1	16	TRBV7-9	TRBJ1-2
CASSPRGYNSPLHF	TGTGCCAGCAGTCCCAGGGGCTATAATTCACCCCTCCACTTT	-	-	14	TRBV6-2/TRBV6-3	TRBJ1-6
CASSLAGWNTGELFF	TGTGCCAGCAGCTTAGCAGGGTGGAACACCGGGGAGCTGTTTTTT	-	-	15	TRBV11-2	TRBJ2-2
CASSLRGLSSYEQYF	TGTGCCAGCAGTTTACGAGGATTAAGCTCCTACGAGCAGTACTTC	-	-	15	TRBV28	TRBJ2-7
CASSYSNGVIETQYF	TGTGCCAGCAGTTACTCGAACGGGGTAATTGAGACCCAGTACTTC	once	-	15	TRBV6-5	TRBJ2-5
CASSPDTANYGYTF	TGTGCCAGTAGTCCCGACACAGCTAACTATGGCTACACCTTC	-	-	14	TRBV19	TRBJ1-2
CASSKVQGVGEEQFF	TGTGCCAGCAGCAAAGTTCAGGGTGTAGGAGAGGAGCAGTTCTTC	-	-	15	TRBV21-1	TRBJ2-1
CASSGSITEAFF	TGTGCCAGCAGTGGGAGTATCACTGAAGCTTTCTTT	-	-	12	TRBV6-6	TRBJ1-1
CASSERTDTQYF	TGTGCCAGCAGCGAGAGGACAGATACGCAGTATTTT	-	-	12	TRBV9	TRBJ2-3
CASRLAGLAKNIQYF	TGTGCCAGCAGACTAGCGGGGTTAGCCAAAAACATTCAGTACTTC	-	TRBD2	15	TRBV7-2	TRBJ2-4
CASSLEVWGGKNIQYF	TGTGCCAGCAGCTTAGAAGTTTGGGGCGGCAAAAACATTCAGTACTTC	-	-	16	TRBV7-9	TRBJ2-4
CASSPNPTAYEQYF	TGTGCCAGCAGTCCAAATCCGACAGCCTACGAGCAGTACTTC	once	-	14	TRBV6-6	TRBJ2-7
CASGTAYYEQYF	TGTGCCAGCGGGACAGCTTATTACGAGCAGTACTTC	-	TRBD1	12	TRBV2	TRBJ2-7
CASRNNPTGGYSNQPQHF	TGTGCCAGCAGGAACAATCCGACAGGGGGCTATAGCAATCAGCCCCAGCATTTT	-	TRBD1	18	TRBV27	TRBJ1-5
CASSQEQATNSPLHF	TGCGCCAGCAGCCAAGAACAGGCGACTAATTCACCCCTCCACTTT	-	-	15	TRBV4-3	TRBJ1-6
CATSGRGGVEQYF	TGTGCCACCAGCGGGAGAGGGGGGGTCGAGCAGTACTTC	once	-	13	TRBV15	TRBJ2-7
CASSLYGSRGFYEQYF	TGTGCCAGCAGTTTATACGGTTCGCGGGGGTTCTACGAGCAGTACTTC	-	TRBD2	16	TRBV27	TRBJ2-7
CAICRGGISYEQYF	TGTGCCATCTGTAGGGGAGGGATCTCCTACGAGCAGTACTTC	few	TRBD2	14	TRBV10-3	TRBJ2-7
CASTDFKNTEAFF	TGTGCCAGCACGGACTTCAAGAACACTGAAGCTTTCTTT	-	-	13	TRBV2	TRBJ1-1
CASSFEYSREGRDF	TGTGCCAGCAGTTTCGAGTACTCGCGGGAGGGCCGGGACTTC	-	TRBD2	14	TRBV6-2/TRBV6-3	TRBJ2-7
CASSLIFGETEAFF	TGTGCCAGCAGCTTAATATTCGGAGAGACTGAAGCTTTCTTT	-	-	14	TRBV7-2	TRBJ1-1
CASSAIAGESPDTQYF	TGTGCCAGCAGTGCCATAGCGGGAGAGTCACCAGATACGCAGTATTTT	-	TRBD2	16	TRBV9	TRBJ2-3
CASSQGRLTEGYQPQHF	TGTGCCAGCAGCCAAGGACGATTGACAGAAGGTTATCAGCCCCAGCATTTT	-	-	17	TRBV3-1/TRBV3-2	TRBJ1-5
CASSLDRGTGEAFF	TGCGCCAGCAGCTTGGACAGGGGAACGGGTGAAGCTTTCTTT	-	TRBD1	14	TRBV5-1	TRBJ1-1
CASSMTGGTFF	TGTGCCAGTAGTATGACAGGGGGAACTTTCTTT	-	TRBD1	11	TRBV19	TRBJ1-1
CASGTEYVGQYF	TGTGCCAGCGGGACTGAGTACGTTGGGCAGTACTTC	few	-	12	TRBV2	TRBJ2-7
CASSLPGQRGNTIYF	TGCGCCAGCAGCCTACCCGGACAGCGAGGAAACACCATATATTTT	-	-	15	TRBV4-1	TRBJ1-3
CASSRGQIYSYEQYF	TGTGCCAGTAGTAGGGGGCAAATCTACTCCTACGAGCAGTACTTC	few	-	15	TRBV19	TRBJ2-7
CGTLNTGELFF	TGCGGGACTTTGAACACCGGGGAGCTGTTTTTT	-	-	11	TRBV19	TRBJ2-2
CASSLGGSGRNEQFF	TGCGCCAGCAGCTTGGGGGGTAGCGGGAGAAATGAGCAGTTCTTC	once	TRBD2	15	TRBV5-1	TRBJ2-1
CASSFLRETEAFF	TGTGCCAGCAGCTTTCTCAGGGAAACTGAAGCTTTCTTT	-	-	13	TRBV11-2	TRBJ1-1
CASSLTSGGAPEFF	TGTGCCAGCAGTTTGACTAGCGGGGGAGCCCCCGAGTTCTTC	-	TRBD2	14	TRBV27	TRBJ2-1
CASSPGGGREQYF	TGTGCCAGCTCACCAGGAGGAGGCAGGGAGCAGTACTTC	-	-	13	TRBV18	TRBJ2-7
CASGWGNGGRRDEQYF	TGTGCTAGTGGTTGGGGGAACGGGGGGCGCAGAGACGAGCAGTACTTC	-	-	16	TRBV12-5	TRBJ2-7
CARPTCGTSYEQYF	TGTGCCAGGCCCACTTGCGGGACCTCCTACGAGCAGTACTTC	-	-	14	TRBV21-1	TRBJ2-7
CASSPGGLPGYNEQFF	TGTGCCAGCAGCCCTGGGGGACTACCCGGATACAATGAGCAGTTCTTC	-	TRBD2	16	TRBV14	TRBJ2-1
CASSQGGPYEQYF	TGTGCCAGCAGCCAAGGGGGCCCCTACGAGCAGTACTTC	-	TRBD1	13	TRBV6-5	TRBJ2-7
CASSYLPRSGAYQETQYF	TGTGCCAGCAGTTACTTGCCACGCTCCGGAGCGTACCAAGAGACCCAGTACTTC	-	-	18	TRBV6-2/TRBV6-3	TRBJ2-5
CASSLGTGGYSNQPQHF	TGTGCCAGCAGTTTGGGCACAGGGGGATATAGCAATCAGCCCCAGCATTTT	-	TRBD1	17	TRBV28	TRBJ1-5
CASSPGTSYTDTQYF	TGTGCCAGCAGCCCCGGGACTAGCTACACAGATACGCAGTATTTT	-	TRBD2	15	TRBV5-8	TRBJ2-3
CASSDQGRGGNTIYF	TGTGCCAGCAGTGATCAGGGCAGGGGCGGAAACACCATATATTTT	-	-	15	TRBV2	TRBJ1-3
CASSLAPAGADTQYF	TGTGCCAGCAGCTTGGCCCCAGCGGGAGCAGATACGCAGTATTTT	-	TRBD2	15	TRBV5-4	TRBJ2-3
CASSLAGNSNYGYTF	TGTGCCAGCAGCTTAGCGGGCAATTCCAACTATGGCTACACCTTC	-	-	15	TRBV7-2	TRBJ1-2
CASSLRDSFNSEAFF	TGTGCCAGCTCACTCCGGGACAGCTTTAACTCTGAAGCTTTCTTT	-	TRBD1	15	TRBV18	TRBJ1-1
CASSWQVGYEQYF	TGTGCCAGCAGTTGGCAGGTGGGCTACGAGCAGTACTTC	-	-	13	TRBV6-2/TRBV6-3	TRBJ2-7
CASSFSGVGEAFF	TGTGCCAGCAGCTTTTCAGGGGTGGGTGAAGCTTTCTTT	-	-	13	TRBV7-9	TRBJ1-1
CASSLNENSPLHF	TGTGCCAGCAGCTTAAATGAGAATTCACCCCTCCACTTT	once	-	13	TRBV7-9	TRBJ1-6
CASSQEANYEQYF	TGCGCCAGCAGCCAAGAGGCCAACTACGAGCAGTACTTC	-	-	13	TRBV4-3	TRBJ2-7
CASSKGRREKLFF	TGTGCCAGCAGCAAAGGGAGGAGGGAAAAACTGTTTTTT	-	-	13	TRBV21-1	TRBJ1-4
CASSGQGGVVYGYTF	TGTGCCAGCAGCGGCCAAGGGGGGGTCGTCTATGGCTACACCTTC	-	-	15	TRBV6-2/TRBV6-3	TRBJ1-2
CASSQGSSGSYEQYF	TGCGCCAGCAGCCAAGGGTCTAGCGGATCCTACGAGCAGTACTTC	-	TRBD2	15	TRBV4-1	TRBJ2-7
CASSLDLAAYEQYF	TGCGCCAGCAGCTTGGATCTAGCGGCCTACGAGCAGTACTTC	-	TRBD2	14	TRBV5-1	TRBJ2-7
CASSHPGGTSGGRSSYEQYF	TGCGCCAGCAGCCACCCCGGGGGGACTAGCGGGGGCCGGAGCTCCTACGAGCAGTACTTC	once	TRBD2	20	TRBV4-1	TRBJ2-7